The clone carrying this T cell receptor (beta chain) was recorded a few times. Its specificity is not known. This specimen belongs to a study of cytomegalovirus exposure and HLA in healthy donors. General observations from the study: TCR beta chains numbering some 160 were designated cytomegalovirus-associated.

PCR employed 60 Vbeta and 13 Jbeta primers. TCRdb's table, derived via immunoSEQ multiplex PCR, lists solely in-frame clones and lacks some. The table shows 120,000 or so clones, with about 74% occurring only once. The CDR3 is 16 amino acids. Trimming took 6 bases from V and 0 from J, leaving 12 bases between them. Per the germline V gene, CDR1 is SNHLY and CDR2 is FYNNEI. The sample comprised PBMCs. The V gene is TRBV2, the J gene TRBJ2-6; D gene uncertain. The clonotype comes from a man aged 25-40 years in good health and CMV-seronegative. The CDR3 DNA follows: TGTGCCAGCAGCCCCCTTGCGTCCTCTGGGGCCAACGTCCTGACTTTC. As protein: CASSPLASSGANVLTF.